The 29 T cell receptor beta chains given below trace back to one sample, sequenced in a study of blood T cells in healthy people across ages. Together with a sample-barcoded 5' primer, a J-beta primer mix was included in a second PCR lasting about 7 to 12 cycles. TCRdb reanalysed the 5' RACE reads using MiXCR and keeps one entry per CDR3 protein. The table lists roughly 1,500,000 distinct CDR3 sequences, 42% of them singletons. The sequenced sample consisted of blood. These receptors all come from a woman younger than 30 in good health.

The chain couples TRBV5-1 to TRBJ2-3; a possible D gene is TRBD2 (6 bases). The CDR3 runs to 15 residues. Deletions cut 4 bases from V and 2 bases from J, with 14 bases between. CDR1 is SGHRS and CDR2 is YFSETQ in the germline V gene. The CDR3 nucleotides read TGCGCCAGCAGCATCCTAGCGTATGACACAGATACGCAGTATTTT. As protein: CASSILAYDTDTQYF.

This clonotype has only a few counts. The rearrangement joins TRBV20-1 to TRBJ2-7, with 11 positions matching TRBD2. Germline V gene data show CDR1 as DFQATT and CDR2 as SNEGSKA (reference sequence). After removal of 3 bases from V and 2 bases from J, the junction contained 6 bases not matched to a gene. The CDR3 has 15 residues. CDR3 in DNA: TGCAGTGCTAGTGACCTAGCGGGAGGCCCCTACGAGCAGTACTTC. Protein: CSASDLAGGPYEQYF.

The chain joins TRBV11-2 to TRBJ2-2; 7 bases agree with TRBD2. The length of the CDR3 is 17 residues. In germline, CDR1 is SGHAT, CDR2 FQNNGV. Losses at the gene ends were 2 bases for V and 4 bases for J; bases not matched to a gene: 10. The CDR3 bases are TGTGCCAGCAGCTTAAGGTCCCTAGCGGAAAGCACCGGGGAGCTGTTTTTT. Its protein is CASSLRSLAESTGELFF.

This clonotype was seen once. The chain carries TRBV5-1 and TRBJ1-1; D might be TRBD1 (6 bases). Germline V gene sequence: CDR1 SGHRS, CDR2 YFSETQ. Trimming removed 0 bases at V and 3 bases at J, with 15 bases between. The CDR3 sequence is 16 residues long. CDR3 sequence: CASSLARGQWDTEAFF. The CDR3 bases are TGCGCCAGCAGCTTGGCCAGGGGACAATGGGACACTGAAGCTTTCTTT.

The genes are TRBV19 and TRBJ1-2, with 9 bases that match TRBD1. Germline CDR1 LNHDA, CDR2 SQIVND (reference sequence). CDR3 length equals 16 residues. The V gene end was trimmed by 5 bases and the J gene end by 8 bases; junction bases not matched to a gene: 15. The CDR3 sequence is CASSPISGQGRRGYTF. The CDR3 DNA reads TGTGCCAGTAGTCCGATCTCCGGACAGGGGCGAAGGGGCTACACCTTC.

V is TRBV7-2 and J is TRBJ1-6, with D perhaps TRBD1 (6 bases). The V and J ends lost 1 base and 0 bases respectively, with 19 bases between them. The CDR3 totals 20 residues. Germline CDR1 and CDR2: SGHTA and FQGNSA. This chain's CDR3 is CASSLEVRAGVSSYNSPLHF. CDR3 DNA sequence: TGTGCCAGCAGCTTAGAGGTTCGAGCAGGGGTGAGCTCCTATAATTCACCCCTCCACTTT.

The CDR3 protein is CASSWAGQAGNSYNEQFF. The DNA for the CDR3 is TGTGCCAGCAGCTGGGCGGGACAGGCGGGTAACTCCTACAATGAGCAGTTCTTC. The gene calls are TRBV7-9 and TRBJ2-1; 8 bases align to TRBD1. This CDR3 region has 18 residues. Trimming at V came to 4 bases and at J to 0 bases, leaving 11 bases not matched to a gene. Germline loops: CDR1 SEHNR, CDR2 FQNEAQ (reference sequence).

There are a few counts of this clonotype. The chain employs TRBV10-3 and TRBJ1-1; possibly TRBD1 for D (5 bases). From germline, CDR1 is ENHRY and CDR2 SYGVKD. CDR3 length: 13 residues. V shed 10 bases and J shed 0 bases, with 12 bases lying between them. The CDR3 here is CASQGFLNTEAFF. The CDR3 bases are TGTGCCAGCCAGGGTTTTTTGAACACTGAAGCTTTCTTT.

In its sample, this clonotype was seen a few times. The rearrangement uses TRBV4-2 and TRBJ2-1, with 9 bases matching TRBD1. The CDR3 contains 15 residues. Germline V CDR1 and CDR2: LGHNA, YNFKEQ. The V segment lost 3 bases and the J segment 2 bases; nucleotides outside the gene matches: 2. The CDR3, as DNA: TGTGCCAGCAGCCACGGACAGGGGACCTACAATGAGCAGTTCTTC. As protein: CASSHGQGTYNEQFF.

The chain couples TRBV4-1 to TRBJ2-2; 7 bases fit TRBD1. Germline-derived CDR1 and CDR2 are MGHRA and YSYEKL. The ends lost 3 bases at V and 2 bases at J; junction bases unmatched: 6. The length of the CDR3 is 16 residues. The CDR3 sequence is CASSHAGTVNTGELFF. DNA for the CDR3: TGCGCCAGCAGCCACGCAGGGACAGTTAACACCGGGGAGCTGTTTTTT.

This chain joins TRBV14 and TRBJ2-5; no clear D gene. V was clipped by 3 bases and J by 2 bases, with 7 bases between them. The CDR3 sequence is 13 residues long. Germline assignment: CDR1 SGHDN and CDR2 FVKESK. The CDR3: CASSQSQQETQYF. CDR3 sequence (DNA): TGTGCCAGCAGCCAGTCACAGCAAGAGACCCAGTACTTC.

This clonotype was detected once. The chain is built from TRBV9 and TRBJ1-2; D not certain. Germline-derived CDR1 and CDR2 are SGDLS and YYNGEE. This CDR3 is 13 amino acids long. V gave up 2 bases and J gave up 6 bases, with 11 bases separating them. The DNA of the CDR3 is TGTGCCAGCAGCGTGACCGTTGGGGATGGCTACACCTTC. Encoded protein: CASSVTVGDGYTF.

The chain has TRBV5-1 and TRBJ2-3; no clear D. The CDR3 covers 13 residues. CDR1 and CDR2 from the germline V gene are SGHRS and YFSETQ. The V gene lost 6 bases and the J gene lost 3 bases, with 11 bases spanning the gap. DNA of the CDR3: TGCGCCAGCAAAATCAGTTCGACAGATACGCAGTATTTT. Amino acid sequence: CASKISSTDTQYF.

The sample holds a few counts of this clonotype. V gene TRBV7-3 combines with J gene TRBJ1-6; weak D call: TRBD1 (6 bases). V was pared by 2 bases and J by 10 bases, with 12 bases between. CDR3 length equals 14 residues. The germline V gene has CDR1 SGHTA and CDR2 FQGTGA. In DNA form, the CDR3 reads TGTGCCAGCAGCTTAGGACAGAACAAATCACCCCTCCACTTT. This encodes CASSLGQNKSPLHF.

In its sample, this clonotype was seen a few times. The V and J genes are TRBV4-1 and TRBJ1-2, with D unclear. V lost 3 bases and J lost 8, with 16 bases in between. CDR3 size: 14 residues. The germline V gene has CDR1 MGHRA and CDR2 YSYEKL. CDR3 sequence reads: CASSQSTLGQGYTF. The DNA of the CDR3 is TGCGCCAGCAGCCAGTCTACGCTAGGGCAAGGCTACACCTTC.

This clonotype showed up just once. The chain is built from TRBV5-4 and TRBJ2-3; 11 nucleotides agree with TRBD2. V lost 4 bases, J lost 1 base, and 11 bases stayed unmatched. Germline V gene sequence: CDR1 SGHNT, CDR2 YYREEE (reference sequence). CDR3 length: 18 residues. DNA for the CDR3: TGTGCCAGCAGCGTCATTTTGACTAGCGGGGTGGGCACAGATACGCAGTATTTT. This codes for CASSVILTSGVGTDTQYF.

The chain has TRBV5-4 and TRBJ2-1, with 12 bases fitting TRBD2. The CDR3 totals 16 residues. With 4 bases clipped from V and 5 bases from J, the junction kept 7 bases outside the gene matches. Germline V gene lookup returns CDR1 SGHNT and CDR2 YYREEE (reference sequence). CDR3 nucleotide sequence: TGTGCCAGCAGCCTTGGACTAGCGGGGATGAACAATGAGCAGTTCTTC. Its protein product is CASSLGLAGMNNEQFF.

V is TRBV7-9 and J is TRBJ2-7, with D possibly matching TRBD2 (6 bases). Germline loops: CDR1 SEHNR, CDR2 FQNEAQ (reference sequence). V was pared by 5 bases and J by 1 base, with 12 bases between. The CDR3 totals 14 residues. The chain's CDR3 is CASSPNGGSYEQYF. The CDR3 DNA is TGTGCCAGCAGCCCTAACGGGGGTTCCTACGAGCAGTACTTC.

The chain links TRBV11-2 to TRBJ1-1, with D unresolved. The CDR3 length is 12 residues. Per the germline V gene, CDR1 is SGHAT and CDR2 is FQNNGV. V shed 0 bases and J shed 11 bases, with 10 bases lying between them. This CDR3 reads CASSLDLTRAFF. The DNA of the CDR3 is TGTGCCAGCAGCTTAGACCTAACCAGGGCTTTCTTT. The whole variable domain, remainder taken from reference TRBV11-2 and TRBJ1-1, is EAGVAQSPRYKIIEKRQSVAFWCNPISGHATLYWYQQILGQGPKLLIQFQNNGVVDDSQLPKDRFSAERLKGVDSTLKIQPAKLEDSAVYLCASSLDLTRAFFGQGTRLTVV.

This clonotype was counted between two and nine times. This chain joins TRBV6-5 and TRBJ2-7; 10 bases match TRBD2. V was pared by 1 base and J by 4 bases, with 7 bases of the junction left unmatched. The V gene's germline CDR1 is MNHEY and CDR2 SVGAGI. CDR3 length: 16 amino acids. CDR3 loop: CASSYWGSGRAYEQYF. As DNA, the CDR3 is TGTGCCAGCAGTTACTGGGGAAGCGGGAGGGCGTACGAGCAGTACTTC.

J is TRBJ2-6 and V is TRBV5-1; 9 bases align to TRBD2. With V trimmed by 3 bases and J by 13 bases, 11 bases remained unmatched. This CDR3 contains 15 residues. Germline CDR1 and CDR2: SGHRS and YFSETQ. CDR3 in amino acids: CASSWSGTSRRVLTF. CDR3 sequence (DNA): TGCGCCAGCAGCTGGTCCGGGACTAGCCGGAGGGTCCTGACTTTC.

The rearrangement uses TRBV20-1 and TRBJ2-1; no reliable D call. CDR1 DFQATT and CDR2 SNEGSKA come from the germline V gene (reference sequence). Trimming left V 3 bases short and J 4 bases short, with 19 bases between. This CDR3 contains 16 residues. The CDR3 loop reads CSASPARIEGYNEQFF. The DNA for the CDR3 is TGCAGTGCTAGTCCAGCCCGGATCGAAGGTTACAATGAGCAGTTCTTC.

The genes are TRBV9 and TRBJ2-7, with D possibly TRBD2 on 5 matching bases. Germline CDR1 SGDLS, CDR2 YYNGEE. The CDR3 is made up of 14 amino acids. Trimming stripped 4 bases from V and 6 bases from J, with 17 bases between. The DNA for the CDR3 is TGTGCCAGCAGCCCGCGGACTGCCGGCGGCGAGCAGTACTTC. Translation: CASSPRTAGGEQYF. Complete variable domain (other parts from reference TRBV9 and TRBJ2-7): DSGVTQTPKHLITATGQRVTLRCSPRSGDLSVYWYQQSLDQGLQFLIQYYNGEERAKGNILERFSAQQFPDLHSELNLSSLELGDSALYFCASSPRTAGGEQYFGPGTRLTVT.

The chain is built from TRBV5-1 and TRBJ2-1; D call uncertain. CDR1 SGHRS and CDR2 YFSETQ come from the germline V gene. V lost 4 bases to trimming and J lost 10 bases, with 24 bases between them. The CDR3 is made up of 16 amino acids. The CDR3 spells CASSPRSGELLLEQFF. DNA of the CDR3: TGCGCCAGCAGCCCCCGGTCTGGGGAATTGCTGTTGGAGCAGTTCTTC.

The chain couples TRBV7-2 to TRBJ2-4; D may be TRBD2 (6 bases). The J call may not be correct, given that the DNA end is closer to TRBJ2-7. This CDR3 has 16 residues. Germline V gene lookup returns CDR1 SGHTA and CDR2 FQGNSA. The CDR3 region is CASSPNERVVTYEQYF. The CDR3 DNA reads TGTGCCAGCAGCCCCAACGAGCGGGTGGTTACCTACGAGCAGTACTTC.

This clonotype was counted once. An end of the junction differs from the germline gene, which may be a read error. V is TRBV12-3 or TRBV12-4 and J is TRBJ1-6; the D is unclear. The CDR3 contains 14 residues. CDR3 loop: CASSLKGRNSPPHF. The CDR3 nucleotides read TGTGCCAGCAGTTTAAAAGGTCGTAATTCACCCCCCCACTTT.

V usage is TRBV2 and J usage is TRBJ2-7, with TRBD1 as a possible D gene (5 bases). V shed 4 bases and J shed 3 bases, with 7 bases lying between them. CDR3 size: 12 residues. CDR1 SNHLY and CDR2 FYNNEI come from the germline V gene. The CDR3 DNA is TGTGCCAGCAGTGGACAGAACTACGAGCAGTACTTC. It yields the protein CASSGQNYEQYF.

This clonotype was found a few times. The chain combines TRBV29-1 with TRBJ1-5; 8 bases match TRBD1. The CDR3 consists of 13 residues. Trimming removed 6 bases from V and 3 bases from J; junction bases left unmatched: 4. CDR1 SQVTM and CDR2 ANQGSEA come from the germline V gene. In DNA, the CDR3 is TGCAGCGTGCAGGGGGCACTCAATCAGCCCCAGCATTTT. It encodes CSVQGALNQPQHF.

This clonotype occurred a few times. The rearrangement uses TRBV2 and TRBJ2-5; a possible D gene is TRBD1 (6 bases). CDR1 SNHLY and CDR2 FYNNEI come from the germline V gene. The CDR3 runs to 13 residues. V lost 8 bases and J lost 7, with 17 bases in between. CDR3 DNA: TGTGCCAGCGGGGACATGAGAGAGGGGACCCAGTACTTC. It encodes CASGDMREGTQYF.